A single sample gave rise to the 3 T cell receptor beta chains below, sequenced in a study of technical replicates of blood from a handful of donors. Here immunoSEQ multiplex PCR was the method, and the copy in TCRdb shows in-frame clones only, minus some. The repertoire holds under 100,000 clones, 80% to 90% seen once, with about 5.1% in the top ten. Sequencing was done on a sample of PBMCs. Every receptor here comes from a human donor in good health. Some clones in this sample may be carry-over from other donors' samples.

The chain joins TRBV18 to TRBJ1-1, with D unresolved. This CDR3 has 14 residues. Trimming removed 1 base from V and 11 bases from J, with 17 bases in between. The germline V gene has CDR1 KGHSH and CDR2 LQKENI. The CDR3: CASSPLPQEFEAFF. The CDR3 bases are TGTGCCAGCTCACCACTTCCCCAGGAATTTGAGGCTTTCTTT.

This clone was picked up a small number of times. The rearrangement links TRBV29-1 to TRBJ1-1; D is perhaps TRBD1 (5 bases). Germline CDR1 and CDR2: SQVTM and ANQGSEA. Trimming left V 7 bases short and J 5 bases short, with 17 bases between. The CDR3 is 13 residues long. The CDR3 is CSATLGRGTEAFF. The CDR3 DNA follows: TGCAGCGCGACACTGGGGCGTGGGACTGAAGCTTTCTTT.

The chain couples TRBV18 to TRBJ2-4; tentative D call: TRBD1 (7 bases). Germline assignment: CDR1 KGHSH and CDR2 LQKENI. This CDR3 is built from 16 residues. V dropped 6 bases and J dropped 0 bases, with 15 bases sitting between them. The CDR3 reads CASSKEGAKAKNIQYF. CDR3 nucleotide sequence: TGTGCCAGCTCCAAGGAGGGGGCTAAAGCCAAAAACATTCAGTACTTC.